Listed below are T cell receptor beta chains from one sample, sequenced in a study of control samples from healthy donors and cancer patients. Produced via immunoSEQ multiplex PCR; TCRdb's table is partial and in-frame only. The table lists about 61,000 clones, 85% to 90% of them singletons. Sequencing was done on a sample of PBMCs. The receptors originated from a man aged 55 to 70 with colorectal cancer. Each CDR3 is given with its conserved first and last residue. A D gene is named only where the DNA matches it firmly. Size is stated for part of the rows, as once, few or many counts, or as a class when the clone is expanded.

J gene | clone size | V gene | D gene | CDR3 length | CDR3 protein | CDR3 DNA
TRBJ1-1 | once | TRBV1 | NA | 14 | CTSSQVYLNTEAFF | TGCACCAGCAGCCAAGTGTATTTGAACACTGAAGCTTTCTTT
TRBJ2-7 | NA | TRBV7-8 | NA | 15 | CASSLSRVYTYEQYF | TGTGCCAGCAGCTTATCCAGGGTATACACCTACGAGCAGTACTTC
TRBJ2-6 | NA | TRBV6-5 | NA | 16 | CASSYSSVSGANVLTF | TGTGCCAGCAGTTACTCGAGCGTGTCTGGGGCCAACGTCCTGACTTTC
TRBJ1-2 | NA | TRBV5-1 | NA | 12 | CASGERRYGYTF | TGCGCCAGCGGTGAGAGACGCTATGGCTACACCTTC
TRBJ1-3 | NA | TRBV2 | NA | 15 | CASSESRPSGNTIYF | TGTGCCAGCAGTGAATCCCGGCCCTCTGGAAACACCATATATTTT
TRBJ1-2 | NA | TRBV27 | NA | 13 | CASSLSAAHGYTF | TGTGCCAGCAGTTTATCGGCAGCCCATGGCTACACCTTC
TRBJ2-7 | NA | TRBV11-3 | TRBD2 | 12 | CASSPSGHEQYF | TGTGCCAGCAGCCCTAGCGGGCACGAGCAGTACTTC
TRBJ2-7 | few | TRBV2 | TRBD1 | 15 | CASSDLAGGNYEQYF | TGTGCCAGCAGTGATTTGGCAGGGGGAAACTACGAGCAGTACTTC
TRBJ1-6 | NA | TRBV19 | NA | 13 | CASSDRYNSPLHF | TGTGCCAGTAGTGACAGGTATAATTCACCCCTCCACTTT
TRBJ1-5 | NA | TRBV30 | NA | 13 | CAWSPGYNQPQHF | TGTGCCTGGAGTCCAGGTTACAATCAGCCCCAGCATTTT
TRBJ2-7 | NA | TRBV11-2 | TRBD1 | 15 | CASTPGQGLSYEQYF | TGTGCCAGCACCCCCGGACAGGGTCTCTCCTACGAGCAGTACTTC
TRBJ1-2 | NA | TRBV6-5 | TRBD1 | 14 | CASSKDRGYDGYTF | TGTGCCAGCAGTAAGGACAGGGGATATGATGGCTACACCTTC
TRBJ1-4 | NA | TRBV2 | TRBD1 | 14 | CASSRGQKNEKLFF | TGTGCCAGCTCCCGGGGACAGAAAAATGAAAAACTGTTTTTT
TRBJ1-2 | NA | TRBV29-1 | NA | 12 | CSVSVGGYGYTF | TGCAGCGTTTCAGTGGGCGGATATGGCTACACCTTC
TRBJ2-5 | NA | TRBV6-4 | TRBD1 | 13 | CASSLTGGETQYF | TGTGCCAGCAGTCTGACAGGGGGGGAGACCCAGTACTTC
TRBJ1-1 | NA | TRBV7-8 | TRBD1 | 14 | CASSWGTGRTEAFF | TGTGCCAGCAGCTGGGGGACAGGAAGGACTGAAGCTTTCTTT
TRBJ2-1 | NA | TRBV5-6 | NA | 13 | CASSLFRGVEQFF | TGTGCCAGCAGCTTGTTCAGGGGGGTTGAGCAGTTCTTC
TRBJ2-3 | NA | TRBV19 | NA | 14 | CASSTLRGSDTQYF | TGTGCCAGTAGTACTCTCCGGGGTTCAGATACGCAGTATTTT
TRBJ1-3 | NA | TRBV7-8 | TRBD1 | 13 | CASSLERTGALCF | TGTGCCAGCAGCTTAGAACGGACAGGGGCCCTATGTTTT
TRBJ1-5 | NA | TRBV9 | NA | 14 | CASSDRDSNQPQHF | TGTGCCAGCAGCGACCGGGACAGCAATCAGCCCCAGCATTTT
TRBJ2-2 | NA | TRBV28 | TRBD1 | 15 | CASSLRTGSVGELFF | TGTGCCAGCAGTTTAAGGACAGGGTCGGTCGGGGAGCTGTTTTTT
TRBJ1-3 | NA | TRBV18 | NA | 16 | CASSPPGVWGKDTIYF | TGTGCCAGCTCACCACCGGGGGTTTGGGGAAAGGACACCATATATTTT
TRBJ1-6 | NA | TRBV29-1 | TRBD1 | 13 | CSAKTGGDSPLHF | TGCAGCGCCAAGACAGGGGGGGATTCACCCCTCCACTTT
TRBJ2-6 | NA | TRBV7-2 | NA | 13 | CASSLVRANVLTF | TGTGCCAGCAGCTTAGTACGGGCCAACGTCCTGACTTTC
TRBJ1-1 | NA | TRBV9 | NA | 13 | CASSPRGDTEAFF | TGTGCCAGCAGCCCCCGGGGGGACACTGAAGCTTTCTTT
TRBJ1-5 | NA | TRBV28 | NA | 16 | CASSPPNGGRNQPQHF | TGTGCCAGCAGTCCTCCCAACGGGGGCCGCAATCAGCCCCAGCATTTT
TRBJ2-2 | NA | TRBV18 | NA | 14 | CASSWGAASGELFF | TGTGCCAGCTCCTGGGGCGCTGCGAGCGGGGAGCTGTTTTTT
TRBJ1-2 | large | TRBV24-1 | NA | 13 | CATGEQGGYGYTF | TGTGCCACCGGTGAACAGGGAGGCTATGGCTACACCTTC
TRBJ1-3 | NA | TRBV18 | NA | 15 | CASSPQAVSGNTIYF | TGTGCCAGCTCACCACAAGCGGTCTCTGGAAACACCATATATTTT
TRBJ1-5 | NA | TRBV29-1 | NA | 13 | CSVAQDSNQPQHF | TGCAGCGTTGCACAGGATAGCAATCAGCCCCAGCATTTT
TRBJ1-6 | NA | TRBV9 | TRBD1 | 15 | CASSRGQGENSPLHF | TGTGCCAGCAGCCGGGGACAGGGGGAGAATTCACCCCTCCACTTT
TRBJ1-1 | NA | TRBV5-1 | NA | 13 | CASSLAGNTEAFF | TGCGCCAGCAGCTTGGCTGGGAACACTGAAGCTTTCTTT
TRBJ2-7 | NA | TRBV28 | NA | 12 | CASSLLQGEQYF | TGTGCCAGCAGTCTATTACAGGGCGAGCAGTACTTC
TRBJ2-3 | NA | TRBV20-1 | NA | 11 | CSASPPDTQYF | TGCAGTGCTAGTCCCCCAGATACGCAGTATTTT
TRBJ1-4 | NA | TRBV11-2 | NA | 12 | CASSLSFEKLFF | TGTGCCAGCAGCCTATCTTTTGAAAAACTGTTTTTT
TRBJ1-6 | NA | TRBV14 | TRBD1 | 16 | CASSQLLTGPNSPLHF | TGTGCCAGCAGCCAACTACTGACAGGGCCTAATTCACCCCTCCACTTT
TRBJ2-1 | NA | TRBV6-2/TRBV6-3 | NA | 14 | CASSWGGARYEQFF | TGTGCCAGCAGTTGGGGGGGGGCCCGGTATGAGCAGTTCTTC